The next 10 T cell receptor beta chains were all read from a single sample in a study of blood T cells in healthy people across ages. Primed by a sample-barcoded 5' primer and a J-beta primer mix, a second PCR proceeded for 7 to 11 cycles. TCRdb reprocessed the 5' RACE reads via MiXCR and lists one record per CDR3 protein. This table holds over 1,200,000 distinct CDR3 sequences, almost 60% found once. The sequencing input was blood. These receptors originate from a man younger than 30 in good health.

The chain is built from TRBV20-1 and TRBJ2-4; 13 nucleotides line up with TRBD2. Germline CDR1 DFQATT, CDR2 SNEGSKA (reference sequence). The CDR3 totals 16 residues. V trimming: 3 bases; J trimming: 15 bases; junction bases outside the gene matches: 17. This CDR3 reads CSARKLAGGNLYERYF. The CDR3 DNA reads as TGCAGTGCTAGGAAACTAGCGGGAGGGAATCTCTACGAGAGGTACTTC.

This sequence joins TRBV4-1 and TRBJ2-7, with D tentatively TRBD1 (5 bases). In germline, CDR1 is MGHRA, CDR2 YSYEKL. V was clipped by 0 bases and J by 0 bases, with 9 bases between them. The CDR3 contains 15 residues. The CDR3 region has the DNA TGCGCCAGCAGCCAAGAGGACAACCACTCCTACGAGCAGTACTTC. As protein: CASSQEDNHSYEQYF.

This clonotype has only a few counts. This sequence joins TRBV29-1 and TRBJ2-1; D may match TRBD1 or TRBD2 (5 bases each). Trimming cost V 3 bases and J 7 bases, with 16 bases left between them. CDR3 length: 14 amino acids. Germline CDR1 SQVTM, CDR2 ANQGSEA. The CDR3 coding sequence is TGCAGCGTTGACCCGATCGGGGCAAGGAATGAGCAGTTCTTC. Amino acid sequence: CSVDPIGARNEQFF.

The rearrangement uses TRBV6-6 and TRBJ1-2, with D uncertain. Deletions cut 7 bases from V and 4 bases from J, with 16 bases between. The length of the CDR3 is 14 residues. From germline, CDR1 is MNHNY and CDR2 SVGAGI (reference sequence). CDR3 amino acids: CASTPGSDFYGYTF. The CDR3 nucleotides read TGTGCCAGCACCCCAGGATCAGACTTCTATGGCTACACCTTC.

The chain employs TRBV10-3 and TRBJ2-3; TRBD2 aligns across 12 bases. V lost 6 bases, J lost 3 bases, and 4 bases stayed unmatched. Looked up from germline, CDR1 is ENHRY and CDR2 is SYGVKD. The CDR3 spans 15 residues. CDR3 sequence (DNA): TGTGCCATCAGCCGACTAGCGGGAGTAACAGATACGCAGTATTTT. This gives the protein CAISRLAGVTDTQYF.

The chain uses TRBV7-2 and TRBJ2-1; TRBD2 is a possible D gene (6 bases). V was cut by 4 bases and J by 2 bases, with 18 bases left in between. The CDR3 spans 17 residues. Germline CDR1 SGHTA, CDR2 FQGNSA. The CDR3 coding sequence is TGTGCCAGCAGCTCCCAGGGACTCGCCAGGACCTACAATGAGCAGTTCTTC. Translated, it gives CASSSQGLARTYNEQFF. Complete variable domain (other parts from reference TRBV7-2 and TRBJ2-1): GAGVSQSPSNKVTEKGKDVELRCDPISGHTALYWYRQSLGQGLEFLIYFQGNSAPDKSGLPSDRFSAERTGGSVSTLTIQRTQQEDSAVYLCASSSQGLARTYNEQFFGPGTRLTVL.

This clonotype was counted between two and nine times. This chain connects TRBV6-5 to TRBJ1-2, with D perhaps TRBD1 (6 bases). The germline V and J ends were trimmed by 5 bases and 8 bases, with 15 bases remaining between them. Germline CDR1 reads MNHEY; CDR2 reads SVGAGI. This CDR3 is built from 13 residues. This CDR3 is CASSKDSLWGYTF. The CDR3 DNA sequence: TGTGCCAGCAGTAAGGACAGTTTGTGGGGCTACACCTTC.

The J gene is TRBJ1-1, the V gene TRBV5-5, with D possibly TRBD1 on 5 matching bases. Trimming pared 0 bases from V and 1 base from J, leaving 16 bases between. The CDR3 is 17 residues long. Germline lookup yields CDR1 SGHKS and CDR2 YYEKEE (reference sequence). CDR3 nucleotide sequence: TGTGCCAGCAGCTTGGTAGGGGCCCGGATGGGGAACACTGAAGCTTTCTTT. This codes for CASSLVGARMGNTEAFF.

DNA for the CDR3: TGTGCCAGCAGCCATGCCCTAGCGGGGGTGGCCGGGGAGCTGTTTTTT. As protein: CASSHALAGVAGELFF. The rearrangement uses TRBV4-2 and TRBJ2-2, with TRBD2 identical over 10 bases. This CDR3 region has 16 residues. Germline V gene data show CDR1 as LGHNA and CDR2 as YNFKEQ. The V gene end was trimmed by 3 bases and the J gene end by 6 bases; junction bases not matched to a gene: 7.

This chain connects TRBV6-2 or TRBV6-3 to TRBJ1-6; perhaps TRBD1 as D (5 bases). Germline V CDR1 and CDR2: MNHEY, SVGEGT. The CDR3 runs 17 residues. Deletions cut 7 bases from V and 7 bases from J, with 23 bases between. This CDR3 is CASTLGTRPGGNSPLHF. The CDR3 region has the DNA TGTGCCAGCACCCTTGGGACCCGACCTGGCGGGAATTCACCCCTCCACTTT.